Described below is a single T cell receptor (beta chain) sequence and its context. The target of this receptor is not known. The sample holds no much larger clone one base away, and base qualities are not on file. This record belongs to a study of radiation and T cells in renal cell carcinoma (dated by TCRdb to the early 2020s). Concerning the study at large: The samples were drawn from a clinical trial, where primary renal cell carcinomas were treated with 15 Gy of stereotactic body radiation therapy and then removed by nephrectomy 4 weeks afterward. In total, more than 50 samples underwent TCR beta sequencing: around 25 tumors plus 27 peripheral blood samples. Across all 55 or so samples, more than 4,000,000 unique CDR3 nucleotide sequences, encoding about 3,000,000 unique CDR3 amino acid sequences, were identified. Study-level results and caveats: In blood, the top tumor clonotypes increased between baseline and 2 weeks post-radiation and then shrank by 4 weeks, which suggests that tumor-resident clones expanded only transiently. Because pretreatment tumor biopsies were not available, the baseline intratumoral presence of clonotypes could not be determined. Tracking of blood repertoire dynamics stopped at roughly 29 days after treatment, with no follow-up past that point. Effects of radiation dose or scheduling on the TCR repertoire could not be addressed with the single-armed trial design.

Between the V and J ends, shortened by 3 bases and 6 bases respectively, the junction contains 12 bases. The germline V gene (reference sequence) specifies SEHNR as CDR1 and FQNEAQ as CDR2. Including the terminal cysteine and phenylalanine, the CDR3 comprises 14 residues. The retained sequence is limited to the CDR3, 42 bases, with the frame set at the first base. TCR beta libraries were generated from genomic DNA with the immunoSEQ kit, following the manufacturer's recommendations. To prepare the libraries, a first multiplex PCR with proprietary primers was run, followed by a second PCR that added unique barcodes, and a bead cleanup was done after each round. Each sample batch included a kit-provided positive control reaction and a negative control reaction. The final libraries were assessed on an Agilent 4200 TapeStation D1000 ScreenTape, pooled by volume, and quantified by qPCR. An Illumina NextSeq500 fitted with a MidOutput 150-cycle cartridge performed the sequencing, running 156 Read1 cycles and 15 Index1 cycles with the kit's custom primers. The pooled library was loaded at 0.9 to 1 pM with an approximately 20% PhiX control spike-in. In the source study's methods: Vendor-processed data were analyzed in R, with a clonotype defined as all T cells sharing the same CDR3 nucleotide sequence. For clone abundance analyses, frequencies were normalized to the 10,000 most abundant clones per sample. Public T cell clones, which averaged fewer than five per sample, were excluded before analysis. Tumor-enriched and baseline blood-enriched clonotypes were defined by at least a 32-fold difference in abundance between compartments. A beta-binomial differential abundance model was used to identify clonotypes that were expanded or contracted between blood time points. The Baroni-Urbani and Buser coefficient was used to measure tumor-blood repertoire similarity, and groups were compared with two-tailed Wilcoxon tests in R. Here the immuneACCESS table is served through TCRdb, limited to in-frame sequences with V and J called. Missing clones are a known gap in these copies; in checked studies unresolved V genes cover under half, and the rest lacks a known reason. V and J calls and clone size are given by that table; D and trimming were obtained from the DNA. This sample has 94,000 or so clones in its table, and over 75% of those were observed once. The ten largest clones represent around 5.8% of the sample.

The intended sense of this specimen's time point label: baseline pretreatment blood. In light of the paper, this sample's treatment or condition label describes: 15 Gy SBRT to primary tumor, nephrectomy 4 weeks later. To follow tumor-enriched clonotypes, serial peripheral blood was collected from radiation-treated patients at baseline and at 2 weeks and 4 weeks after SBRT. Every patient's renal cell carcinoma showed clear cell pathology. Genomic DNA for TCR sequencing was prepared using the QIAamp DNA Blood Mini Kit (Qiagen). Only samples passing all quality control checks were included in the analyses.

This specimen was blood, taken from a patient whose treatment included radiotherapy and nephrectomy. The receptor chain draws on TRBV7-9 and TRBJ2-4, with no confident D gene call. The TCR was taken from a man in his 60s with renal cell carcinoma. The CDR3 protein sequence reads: CASSLSEQINIQYF. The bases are TGTGCCAGCAGCTTGAGCGAACAGATAAACATTCAGTACTTC. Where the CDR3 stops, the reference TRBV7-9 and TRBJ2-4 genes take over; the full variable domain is DTGVSQNPRHKITKRGQNVTFRCDPISEHNRLYWYRQTLGQGPEFLTYFQNEAQLEKSRLLSDRFSAERPKGSFSTLEIQRTEQGDSAMYLCASSLSEQINIQYFGAGTRLSVL.